The 24 T cell receptor beta chains given below trace back to one sample, sequenced in a study of T cells in Graves' hyperthyroidism and ophthalmopathy. Amplification targeted TCR beta CDR3 regions from RNA transcripts. Carried out on the TCR CDR3, a first-round RT-PCR used the HTBI primer set. Each CDR3 protein gets one entry after TCRdb re-called the multiplex PCR reads with MiXCR. The sample holds around 350,000 distinct CDR3 sequences, around 25% seen once. The sample taken for sequencing was blood. The source is a man between 45 and 60 years old with Graves' hyperthyroidism.

This clonotype turned up a few times. This sequence joins TRBV20-1 and TRBJ2-5, with D possibly matching TRBD2 (6 bases). The V gene's germline CDR1 is DFQATT and CDR2 SNEGSKA (reference sequence). This CDR3 is 14 amino acids long. With 0 bases removed from V and 12 bases from J, the gap between germline ends came to 20 bases. Here the CDR3 reads CSARDILGSPGEYF. CDR3 DNA sequence: TGCAGTGCTAGAGACATCTTAGGGTCTCCGGGGGAGTACTTC.

In its sample, this clonotype was seen a few times. The rearrangement uses TRBV29-1 and TRBJ1-1; 10 nucleotides agree with TRBD1. Germline V gene sequence: CDR1 SQVTM, CDR2 ANQGSEA. The CDR3 is 17 amino acids. Trimming took 2 bases from V and 3 from J; bases not matched to a gene: 12. CDR3 loop: CSVEPRDRGPFDTEAFF. DNA of the CDR3: TGCAGCGTTGAACCACGCGACAGGGGGCCTTTCGACACTGAAGCTTTCTTT.

J is TRBJ2-6 and V is TRBV7-8; 8 nucleotides align to TRBD1. The CDR3 spans 21 residues. Germline CDR1 and CDR2: SGHVS and FQNEAQ. V shed 2 bases, J shed 0 bases, and the junction held 15 bases outside the gene matches. The CDR3 region is CASSLKNRQGQWVSGANVLTF. The CDR3, as DNA: TGTGCCAGCAGCTTAAAGAACAGACAGGGGCAGTGGGTCTCTGGGGCCAACGTCCTGACTTTC.

This clonotype showed up just once. This rearrangement joins TRBV7-9 to TRBJ2-2; 7 nucleotides align to TRBD1. This CDR3 has 16 amino acids. Germline V gives CDR1 SEHNR, CDR2 FQNEAQ (reference sequence). Losses at the gene ends were 4 bases for V and 5 bases for J; bases not matched to a gene: 10. CDR3 sequence (DNA): TGTGCCAGCAGCTACTTCCGGGGACAGTTGACCGGGGAGCTGTTTTTT. Translating it yields CASSYFRGQLTGELFF. The whole variable domain, remainder taken from reference TRBV7-9 and TRBJ2-2, is DTGVSQNPRHKITKRGQNVTFRCDPISEHNRLYWYRQTLGQGPEFLTYFQNEAQLEKSRLLSDRFSAERPKGSFSTLEIQRTEQGDSAMYLCASSYFRGQLTGELFFGEGSRLTVL.

Ten or more counts support this clonotype. V gene TRBV2 combines with J gene TRBJ2-7, with a tentative D call TRBD2 (6 bases). V lost 5 bases and J 3 bases, leaving 17 bases between the germline ends. Germline CDR1 reads SNHLY; CDR2 reads FYNNEI. CDR3 length: 15 residues. CDR3 sequence: CASSRGAGTVYEQYF. CDR3 bases: TGTGCCAGCAGTAGGGGAGCGGGTACGGTCTACGAGCAGTACTTC.

This clonotype turned up a few times. J is TRBJ2-7 and V is TRBV27, with 7 positions matching TRBD2. The junction had 9 bases not matched to a gene; V was cut back by 5 bases and J by 2 bases. CDR3 length: 15 amino acids. Germline V gene sequence: CDR1 MNHEY, CDR2 SMNVEV (reference sequence). CDR3 amino acids: CASSNPGGSPYEQYF. Written as DNA, the CDR3 is TGTGCCAGCAGTAACCCGGGCGGGAGTCCCTACGAGCAGTACTTC.

Only a few counts were recorded for this clonotype. This sequence joins TRBV10-3 and TRBJ2-3; no clear D gene. There are 13 residues in the CDR3. CDR1 is ENHRY and CDR2 is SYGVKD in the germline V gene. V was clipped by 3 bases and J by 0 bases, with 4 bases between them. In DNA, the CDR3 is TGTGCCATCAGTGAACCTAGCACAGATACGCAGTATTTT. Residues: CAISEPSTDTQYF.

The rearrangement joins TRBV10-3 to TRBJ2-1; 10 bases align to TRBD2. The length of the CDR3 is 14 residues. After removal of 6 bases from V and 8 bases from J, the junction contained 7 bases not matched to a gene. Germline CDR1 and CDR2: ENHRY and SYGVKD. This CDR3 is CAISGLAGVDEQFF. In DNA form, the CDR3 reads TGTGCCATCAGCGGGCTAGCGGGGGTCGATGAGCAGTTCTTC.

This clonotype has just one count. A single base separates this from a much larger clone, so it may be a read error. This chain links TRBV28 with TRBJ2-3; tentative D call: TRBD2 (5 bases). This CDR3 comprises 16 residues. CDR1 is MDHEN and CDR2 is SYDVKM in the germline V gene. The V gene lost 3 bases and the J gene lost 0 bases, with 13 bases spanning the gap. This chain's CDR3 is CASSFPRGSSTDTQYF. In DNA, the CDR3 is TGTGCCAGCAGTTTCCCTAGAGGGAGCAGCACAGATACGCAGTATTTT.

This clonotype was counted a few times. The gene calls are TRBV13 and TRBJ2-5; 9 bases match TRBD2. Germline V CDR1 and CDR2: PRHDT, FYEKMQ (reference sequence). The CDR3 runs to 17 residues. Trimming cost V 3 bases and J 5 bases; bases outside gene matches: 13. The CDR3 DNA follows: TGTGCCAGCAGCTTGTGGGGTAGCGGGGGTGCTAGGGAGACCCAGTACTTC. This sequence encodes CASSLWGSGGARETQYF.

There are a few counts of this clonotype. Since a much larger clone is just one base distant, this may be a read error. The chain links TRBV27 to TRBJ2-7, with 13 bases matching TRBD2. V shed 2 bases, J shed 5 bases, and the junction held 9 bases outside the gene matches. Germline-derived CDR1 and CDR2 are MNHEY and SMNVEV (reference sequence). The CDR3 covers 17 residues. CDR3 sequence: CASSLEMTSGRPNEQYF. Written as DNA, the CDR3 is TGTGCCAGCAGTTTAGAGATGACTAGCGGGAGGCCGAACGAGCAGTACTTC.

V and J are TRBV19 and TRBJ1-2, with a tentative D call TRBD1 (5 bases). Trimming left V 3 bases short and J 2 bases short, with 7 bases between. This CDR3 region has 13 residues. Germline assignment: CDR1 LNHDA and CDR2 SQIVND (reference sequence). The CDR3 loop reads CASSMNRNYGYTF. The CDR3 coding sequence is TGTGCCAGTAGTATGAACAGGAACTATGGCTACACCTTC.

This clonotype turned up a few times. The chain employs TRBV20-1 and TRBJ2-7, with D unclear. This CDR3 comprises 12 residues. V lost 6 bases, J lost 4 bases, and 13 bases lay in between. The germline V gene encodes CDR1 DFQATT and CDR2 SNEGSKA (reference sequence). The CDR3 region has the DNA TGCAGTGCGAGGCTCCTAGAGTACGAGCAGTACTTC. Its translation is CSARLLEYEQYF.

This clonotype was seen many times. The CDR3 DNA is TGTGCCAGCAGCCAAAGCGGGAGTCCCTACGAGCAGTACTTC. Protein sequence: CASSQSGSPYEQYF. The chain has TRBV2 and TRBJ2-7, with 8 bases identical to TRBD2. Looked up from germline, CDR1 is SNHLY and CDR2 is FYNNEI. The CDR3 runs to 14 residues. The V gene end was trimmed by 6 bases and the J gene end by 2 bases; junction bases not matched to a gene: 6.

The chain combines TRBV7-9 with TRBJ2-2; no clear D. Germline CDR1 and CDR2: SEHNR and FQNEAQ (reference sequence). V lost 5 bases, J lost 9 bases, and 10 bases lay in between. This CDR3 is built from 12 residues. CDR3 sequence reads: CASSLDHRELFF. The CDR3 region has the DNA TGTGCCAGCAGCCTCGACCACAGGGAGCTGTTTTTT.

This clonotype was recorded a few times. V is TRBV10-3 and J is TRBJ2-7; D is undetermined. The germline V gene has CDR1 ENHRY and CDR2 SYGVKD. V dropped 0 bases and J dropped 4 bases, with 10 bases sitting between them. CDR3 length: 14 amino acids. CDR3 sequence: CAISESVGLYEQYF. DNA of the CDR3: TGTGCCATCAGTGAGTCGGTAGGTTTGTACGAGCAGTACTTC.

This clonotype was recorded many times. This chain uses TRBV7-2 with TRBJ1-1; D possibly corresponds to TRBD1 (5 bases). CDR1 is SGHTA and CDR2 is FQGNSA in the germline V gene. The CDR3 spans 14 residues. Trimming stripped 5 bases from V and 5 bases from J, with 15 bases between. CDR3 amino acids: CASSQDGGGTEAFF. As DNA, the CDR3 is TGTGCCAGCAGCCAAGACGGGGGGGGTACTGAAGCTTTCTTT.

This clonotype has more than one count but fewer than ten. For the CDR3, the DNA is TGTGCCAGCAGCAACCGGGACGCCTACGAGCAGTACTTC. Its protein is CASSNRDAYEQYF. The V call is TRBV5-4, the J call TRBJ2-7; perhaps D is TRBD1 or TRBD2 (5 bases each). V lost 4 bases and J lost 2, with 10 bases in between. Germline V gives CDR1 SGHNT, CDR2 YYREEE (reference sequence). The CDR3 contains 13 residues.

This clonotype was seen a few times. A clone one base away is much larger, so this may be a read error. The chain links TRBV2 to TRBJ2-1; TRBD1 aligns across 8 bases. CDR1 is SNHLY, CDR2 FYNNEI, per germline. This CDR3 has 15 residues. The CDR3, as DNA: TGTACCAGCACGACTACAGGGGGAACCTACAATGAGCAGTTCTTC. The encoded protein is CTSTTTGGTYNEQFF.

This clonotype was picked up a small number of times. This sequence joins TRBV9 and TRBJ2-6, with 15 bases matching TRBD2. V lost 0 bases to trimming and J lost 0 bases; unmatched junction nucleotides: 1. The CDR3 has 19 residues. Germline V gene sequence: CDR1 SGDLS, CDR2 YYNGEE. The CDR3 loop is CASSVVGLAGGSGANVLTF. DNA of the CDR3: TGTGCCAGCAGCGTAGTGGGACTAGCGGGAGGCTCTGGGGCCAACGTCCTGACTTTC.

Only a few counts were recorded for this clonotype. A single base separates this from a much larger clone, so it may be a read error. This sequence joins TRBV28 and TRBJ2-5; D may be TRBD2 (5 bases). CDR3 size: 14 residues. CDR1 is MDHEN and CDR2 is SYDVKM in the germline V gene. V was cut by 8 bases and J by 5 bases, with 18 bases left in between. The CDR3: CASGAPTSTETQYF. The DNA of the CDR3 is TGTGCCAGCGGTGCTCCTACTAGTACGGAGACCCAGTACTTC.

In its sample, this clonotype was seen many times. The J gene is TRBJ1-1, the V gene TRBV29-1, with D possibly TRBD1 on 5 matching bases. This CDR3 is 13 amino acids long. Trimming left V 1 base short and J 11 bases short, with 17 bases between. Germline values: CDR1 SQVTM, CDR2 ANQGSEA. The CDR3 bases are TGCAGCGTTGAAGTGGGATCTCAGGGTCGGGCTTTCTTT. It yields the protein CSVEVGSQGRAFF.

This clonotype occurred many times. The chain couples TRBV12-3 or TRBV12-4 to TRBJ1-5; D uncertain. This CDR3 is 15 amino acids long. Trimming left V 5 bases short and J 1 base short, with 12 bases between. CDR3 sequence (DNA): TGTGCCAGCAGTGAGACTGGCCCGAGCAATCAGCCCCAGCATTTT. Translating it yields CASSETGPSNQPQHF.

The CDR3, as DNA: TGTGCCAGCAGCAATACAGGGTTCAGCTCCTACGAGCAGTACTTC. Its translation: CASSNTGFSSYEQYF. The V and J genes are TRBV13 and TRBJ2-7, with D possibly TRBD1 on 6 matching bases. V lost 5 bases to trimming and J lost 0 bases, with 14 bases between them. CDR3 length: 15 residues. The V gene's germline CDR1 is PRHDT and CDR2 FYEKMQ (reference sequence).